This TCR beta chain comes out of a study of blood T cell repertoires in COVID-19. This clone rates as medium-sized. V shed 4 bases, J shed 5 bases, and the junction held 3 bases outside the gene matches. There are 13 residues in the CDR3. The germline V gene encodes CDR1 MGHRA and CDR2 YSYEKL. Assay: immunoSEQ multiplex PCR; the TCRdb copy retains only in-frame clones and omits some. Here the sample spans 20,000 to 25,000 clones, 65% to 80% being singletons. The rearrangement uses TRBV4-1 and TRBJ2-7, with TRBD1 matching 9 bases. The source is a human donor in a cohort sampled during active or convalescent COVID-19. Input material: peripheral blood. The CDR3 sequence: CASSLNRGHEQYF. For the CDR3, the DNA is TGCGCCAGCAGCCTTAACAGGGGGCACGAGCAGTACTTC.